This T cell receptor beta chain was recovered during a study of T cell changes during pregnancy in multiple sclerosis. Assay used: immunoSEQ multiplex PCR; TCRdb lists only in-frame clones, some missing. The sample has some 13,000 clones, 85% to 90% seen once; the top ten hold about 14%. The germline V gene encodes CDR1 SGDLS and CDR2 YYNGEE. Deletions cut 0 bases from V and 0 bases from J, with 4 bases between. The CDR3 has 14 residues. V is TRBV9 and J is TRBJ1-5, with unresolved D. This TCR was sampled from a female donor in good health, enrolled as a control in a pregnancy study. The specimen was CD8+ T cells from peripheral blood mononuclear cells, collected in the second trimester of pregnancy. The CDR3 sequence is CASSVGDSNQPQHF. CDR3 DNA: TGTGCCAGCAGCGTAGGCGATAGCAATCAGCCCCAGCATTTT.